These 28 T cell receptor beta chains were sequenced from one sample in a study of Ad26.COV2.S vaccination and SARS-CoV-2 variants. The repertoire was sequenced with immunoSEQ multiplex PCR; TCRdb's copy has only in-frame clones and lacks some. The data show over 130,000 clones, 86% seen once. Material: peripheral blood, obtained after recovery from COVID-19. The source is a human donor who had recovered from COVID-19.

V gene TRBV21-1 combines with J gene TRBJ1-1; TRBD1, the D gene given by the table, was not confirmed from the DNA. TRBV21-1 has pseudogene status. This CDR3 is built from 15 residues. CDR3 DNA: TGTGCCAGCAGCAAAGCCCGGTTATTAAGGGGTGAAGCTTTCTTT. This gives the protein CASSKARLLRGEAFF.

The sample holds one count of this clone. V usage is TRBV18 and J usage is TRBJ2-7; unclear D gene. The CDR3 runs to 12 residues. Germline CDR1 and CDR2: KGHSH and LQKENI. The ends were cut back, 2 bases at V and 6 bases at J, with 8 bases in the middle. DNA for the CDR3: TGTGCCAGCTCACCATACGTTGGCGAGCAGTACTTC. Residues: CASSPYVGEQYF.

This rearrangement joins TRBV21-1 to TRBJ1-6; the table's D gene call, TRBD1, was not cross checked with the DNA. TRBV21-1 is a pseudogene locus. This CDR3 spans 13 amino acids. This chain's CDR3 is CASRGHLNSPLHF. The CDR3 nucleotides are TGTGCCAGCAGGGGACACCTTAATTCACCCCTCCACTTT.

In this sample, this clone turned up once. The gene calls are TRBV12-5 and TRBJ1-5; tentative D call: TRBD1 (5 bases). The V gene lost 10 bases and the J gene lost 4 bases, with 14 bases spanning the gap. Per the germline V gene, CDR1 is LGHNT and CDR2 is FRNRAP. The CDR3 extends over 13 amino acids. This chain's CDR3 is CATSGGLNQPQHF. CDR3 sequence (DNA): TGTGCTACTAGCGGGGGGTTAAATCAGCCCCAGCATTTT.

This clone appeared once. The chain uses TRBV28 and TRBJ2-2; the D gene is possibly TRBD1 (6 bases). With 3 bases removed from V and 4 bases from J, the gap between germline ends came to 9 bases. The CDR3 loop spans 14 amino acids. The germline CDR1 and CDR2 sequences are MDHEN and SYDVKM. CDR3 residues: CASSLGRGTGELFF. The CDR3 DNA reads TGTGCCAGCAGTTTGGGCAGGGGCACCGGGGAGCTGTTTTTT.

This rearrangement joins TRBV6-1 to TRBJ1-1; D is undetermined. Trimming took 0 bases from V and 2 from J, leaving 7 bases between them. Germline assignment: CDR1 MNHNS and CDR2 SASEGT. The CDR3 totals 14 residues. The CDR3 loop reads CASSEAALNTEAFF. CDR3 nucleotides: TGTGCCAGCAGTGAAGCTGCGTTAAACACTGAAGCTTTCTTT.

This chain uses TRBV25-1 with TRBJ2-2; tentatively, D is TRBD2 (6 bases). This CDR3 is 11 amino acids long. The germline V gene has CDR1 MGHDK and CDR2 SYGVNS. V lost 6 bases, J lost 9 bases, and 8 bases lay in between. For the CDR3, the DNA is TGTGCCAGCAGGGGAGGTTGGGAGCTGTTTTTT. Amino acid sequence: CASRGGWELFF.

This rearrangement joins TRBV5-6 to TRBJ1-1; TRBD1 aligns across 9 bases. V lost 4 bases and J lost 5; bases outside the gene matches: 3. The CDR3 runs 13 residues. Germline V gives CDR1 SGHDT, CDR2 YYEEEE. CDR3 DNA sequence: TGTGCCAGCAGCCTGGACAGGGGTACTGAAGCTTTCTTT. Its protein is CASSLDRGTEAFF.

This clone has just one count. The chain combines TRBV7-9 with TRBJ1-1; D is possibly TRBD1 (6 bases). The germline V and J ends were trimmed by 5 bases and 8 bases, with 18 bases remaining between them. In germline, CDR1 is SEHNR, CDR2 FQNEAQ (reference sequence). The CDR3 extends over 14 amino acids. CDR3 in DNA: TGTGCCAGCAGCCTGGACAGCAATCCCCTAGAAGCTTTCTTT. Protein sequence: CASSLDSNPLEAFF.

CDR3 nucleotide sequence: TGTGCCTCAATCGGGTTACTGAACGGTGAAGCTTTCTTT. Amino acids: CASIGLLNGEAFF. The rearrangement uses TRBV6-5 and TRBJ1-1; D call uncertain. The CDR3 is 13 amino acids. The V and J ends lost 11 bases and 7 bases respectively, with 20 bases between them. Germline-derived CDR1 and CDR2 are MNHEY and SVGAGI.

The chain links TRBV7-6 to TRBJ2-7; TRBD1 matches at 8 bases. J lost 3 bases, V lost 1 base, and 5 bases had no gene match. The germline V gene encodes CDR1 SGHVS and CDR2 FNYEAQ. There are 15 residues in the CDR3. CDR3 coding DNA: TGTGCCAGCAGCTTAGAGCCGGGACAGGACTACGAGCAGTACTTC. As protein: CASSLEPGQDYEQYF. Supplemented by reference TRBV7-6 and TRBJ2-7, the full variable domain reads GAGVSQSPRYKVTKRGQDVALRCDPISGHVSLYWYRQALGQGPEFLTYFNYEAQQDKSGLPNDRFSAERPEGSISTLTIQRTEQRDSAMYRCASSLEPGQDYEQYFGPGTRLTVT.

In its sample, this clone was seen once. J is TRBJ2-2 and V is TRBV28, with TRBD2 as a possible D gene (6 bases). Trimming removed 6 bases from V and 5 bases from J, with 13 bases in between. Germline CDR1 is MDHEN and CDR2 is SYDVKM. CDR3 length equals 14 residues. CDR3 loop: CASSPIGGTGELFF. CDR3 sequence (DNA): TGTGCCAGCAGCCCGATCGGGGGTACCGGGGAGCTGTTTTTT.

The J gene is TRBJ2-1, the V gene TRBV28; weak D call: TRBD1 (5 bases). This CDR3 has 12 amino acids. Trimming cost V 8 bases and J 6 bases, with 11 bases left between them. From germline, CDR1 is MDHEN and CDR2 SYDVKM. This chain's CDR3 is CASQLTVNEQFF. The DNA for the CDR3 is TGTGCCAGCCAATTGACAGTCAATGAGCAGTTCTTC.

V gene TRBV27 combines with J gene TRBJ1-1; D not resolved. Deletions cut 6 bases from V and 2 bases from J, with 10 bases between. This CDR3 comprises 13 residues. Per germline, CDR1 MNHEY and CDR2 SMNVEV (reference sequence). CDR3 in DNA: TGTGCCAGCAGGGCCGCAGATAACACTGAAGCTTTCTTT. This translates into CASRAADNTEAFF.

This rearrangement joins TRBV9 to TRBJ2-2; the D is unclear. The germline CDR1 and CDR2 sequences are SGDLS and YYNGEE. V lost 4 bases to trimming and J lost 2 bases, with 3 bases between them. The CDR3 has 12 residues. In nucleotides, the CDR3 is TGTGCCAGCAGCCTTAACACCGGGGAGCTGTTTTTT. Translating it yields CASSLNTGELFF.

The chain links TRBV15 to TRBJ1-1; weak D call: TRBD1 (5 bases). Trimming took 3 bases from V and 4 from J, leaving 15 bases between them. This CDR3 spans 15 amino acids. CDR1 is LNHNV and CDR2 is YYDKDF in the germline V gene (reference sequence). For the CDR3, the DNA is TGTGCCACCAGCAGGGGGCGTCAGGGCCCCACTGAAGCTTTCTTT. It specifies CATSRGRQGPTEAFF.

The gene calls are TRBV14 and TRBJ2-3; tentatively, D is TRBD1 (5 bases). This CDR3 region has 15 residues. V lost 1 base and J 1 base, leaving 9 bases between the germline ends. Germline CDR1 SGHDN, CDR2 FVKESK. CDR3 in amino acids: CASSQGVTGTDTQYF. DNA for the CDR3: TGTGCCAGCAGCCAAGGTGTGACAGGCACAGATACGCAGTATTTT.

The rearrangement links TRBV25-1 to TRBJ2-3; 8 nucleotides match TRBD1. Germline V gene sequence: CDR1 MGHDK, CDR2 SYGVNS. This CDR3 spans 14 amino acids. The V segment lost 2 bases and the J segment 5 bases; nucleotides outside the gene matches: 3. The CDR3 sequence: CASSETGGVDTQYF. CDR3 DNA sequence: TGTGCCAGCAGTGAAACAGGGGGAGTAGATACGCAGTATTTT.

The chain joins TRBV6-2 or TRBV6-3 to TRBJ1-2, with TRBD1 as a possible D gene (5 bases). With 7 bases removed from V and 4 bases from J, the gap between germline ends came to 16 bases. In germline, CDR1 is MNHEY, CDR2 SVGEGT. This CDR3 is built from 14 residues. CDR3 nucleotide sequence: TGTGCCAGCATTTCCTCCGACAGCGCCTATGGCTACACCTTC. This sequence encodes CASISSDSAYGYTF.

This clone came up many times. In nucleotides, the CDR3 is TGTGCCAGCAGCTTAAGGCGGGGGGGCACGTACGAGCAGTACTTC. Translation gives CASSLRRGGTYEQYF. The chain recombines TRBV7-2 with TRBJ2-7; 9 nucleotides match TRBD2. The CDR3 has 15 amino acids. Germline trimming cut 2 bases from V and 4 bases from J; bases unmatched to any gene: 6. The V gene's germline CDR1 is SGHTA and CDR2 FQGNSA.

The gene calls are TRBV28 and TRBJ1-2; 7 bases map to TRBD1. V was clipped by 6 bases and J by 2 bases; unmatched bases: 9. Germline V gives CDR1 MDHEN, CDR2 SYDVKM. The CDR3 runs to 15 residues. Here the CDR3 DNA reads TGTGCCAGCAGGGCCCATGGACAGGAAAACTATGGCTACACCTTC. Protein: CASRAHGQENYGYTF.

This clone was picked up one time. The V call is TRBV30, the J call TRBJ2-6, with D maybe TRBD2 (5 bases). V was pared by 5 bases and J by 0 bases, with 17 bases between. The CDR3 consists of 17 residues. CDR1 and CDR2 (germline): GTSNPN, SVGIG (reference sequence). CDR3 region: CAWCLAILHSGANVLTF. CDR3 sequence (DNA): TGTGCCTGGTGCCTAGCAATACTACACTCTGGGGCCAACGTCCTGACTTTC.

This clone has just one count. The V and J genes are TRBV6-5 and TRBJ2-5; 8 bases are shared with TRBD1. V lost 6 bases to trimming and J lost 5 bases; unmatched junction nucleotides: 11. CDR3 length equals 15 residues. Per germline, CDR1 MNHEY and CDR2 SVGAGI. The CDR3 spells CASSRGTGLGETQYF. The CDR3 nucleotides read TGTGCCAGCAGCCGTGGGACAGGCCTGGGGGAGACCCAGTACTTC.

The chain links TRBV30 to TRBJ1-1; no reliable D call. Trimming took off 0 bases at V and 5 bases at J, with 10 bases between the two ends. The CDR3 runs 13 residues. Per germline, CDR1 GTSNPN and CDR2 SVGIG (reference sequence). The CDR3 spells CAWSVSPGTEAFF. The CDR3 DNA follows: TGTGCCTGGAGTGTATCGCCCGGGACTGAAGCTTTCTTT. The full variable domain, rest sourced from reference TRBV30 and TRBJ1-1, is SQTIHQWPATLVQPVGSPLSLECTVEGTSNPNLYWYRQAAGRGLQLLFYSVGIGQISSEVPQNLSASRPQDRQFILSSKKLLLSDSGFYLCAWSVSPGTEAFFGQGTRLTVV.

The chain combines TRBV6-2 or TRBV6-3 with TRBJ2-1; 11 bases are a match to TRBD1. The CDR3 is 15 amino acids. Germline CDR1 and CDR2: MNHEY and SVGEGT. J lost 7 bases, V lost 2 bases, and 4 bases had no gene match. Written as DNA, the CDR3 is TGTGCCAGCAGTTACAGCGGGACAGGGGGAAATGAGCAGTTCTTC. It translates to CASSYSGTGGNEQFF.

The chain uses TRBV24-1 and TRBJ1-2; a weak D match, TRBD1 (5 bases). The CDR3 has 13 residues. V shed 5 bases and J shed 8 bases, with 14 bases lying between them. CDR1 and CDR2 from the germline V gene are KGHDR and SFDVKD. For the CDR3, the DNA is TGTGCCACCAGTGCTGGGACGGGTATGGGCTACACCTTC. It encodes CATSAGTGMGYTF.

This clone has just a few counts. The J gene is TRBJ2-5, the V gene TRBV5-1; 9 positions agree with TRBD2. Germline-derived CDR1 and CDR2 are SGHRS and YFSETQ. V shed 0 bases and J 4 bases; nucleotides not matched to a gene: 7. The CDR3 is 16 residues long. The CDR3, as DNA: TGCGCCAGCAGCTTGGAGGGCGGGGGGGCCGCAGAGACCCAGTACTTC. Protein product: CASSLEGGGAAETQYF.

The V gene is TRBV7-9, the J gene TRBJ2-2; no definite D call. The CDR3 covers 15 residues. Deletions cut 5 bases from V and 6 bases from J, with 16 bases between. Germline CDR1 is SEHNR and CDR2 is FQNEAQ (reference sequence). CDR3 sequence: CASSDDPLVPGELFF. The DNA for the CDR3 is TGTGCCAGCAGCGACGATCCCCTAGTCCCCGGGGAGCTGTTTTTT. Looking up the rest from reference TRBV7-9 and TRBJ2-2 gives the full variable domain: DTGVSQNPRHKITKRGQNVTFRCDPISEHNRLYWYRQTLGQGPEFLTYFQNEAQLEKSRLLSDRFSAERPKGSFSTLEIQRTEQGDSAMYLCASSDDPLVPGELFFGEGSRLTVL.